This passage covers 21 T cell receptor beta chains from one sample sequenced in a study of blood T cell repertoires in COVID-19. Libraries were prepared by immunoSEQ multiplex PCR; TCRdb keeps only in-frame clonotypes and omits some of them. In the table there are 95,000 to 150,000 clones, over 75% of which are singletons. The sample consisted of peripheral blood. The receptors stem from a man in his 60s with acute or convalescent COVID-19.

This chain uses TRBV28 with TRBJ2-7, with 7 bases lining up with TRBD2. Looked up from germline, CDR1 is MDHEN and CDR2 is SYDVKM. After removal of 6 bases from V and 3 bases from J, the junction contained 5 bases not matched to a gene. The CDR3 length is 13 residues. In DNA, the CDR3 is TGTGCCAGCAGGGCTAGCGGTAACTACGAGCAGTACTTC. Protein: CASRASGNYEQYF.

This chain links TRBV6-5 with TRBJ2-7, with D tentatively TRBD1 (6 bases). The CDR3 has 14 amino acids. V lost 0 bases and J 3 bases, leaving 9 bases between the germline ends. Germline V gene lookup returns CDR1 MNHEY and CDR2 SVGAGI. The CDR3 reads CASSYSRQDYEQYF. The CDR3 bases are TGTGCCAGCAGTTACTCGAGACAGGACTACGAGCAGTACTTC.

V and J are TRBV5-1 and TRBJ2-7, with D possibly matching TRBD1 (8 bases). V lost 7 bases and J lost 3, with 26 bases in between. The CDR3 runs to 17 residues. CDR1 is SGHRS and CDR2 is YFSETQ in the germline V gene. CDR3 sequence reads: CASSTQGGTGGLYEQYF. The CDR3 DNA sequence: TGCGCCAGCTCTACTCAGGGGGGGACAGGTGGTCTCTACGAGCAGTACTTC.

The CDR3 DNA reads TGTGCCATCACGGGGGGTTCCCATTCAGGGTACACAGATACGCAGTATTTT. It is translated as CAITGGSHSGYTDTQYF. The rearrangement joins TRBV10-3 to TRBJ2-3; 7 bases match TRBD2. The germline V gene has CDR1 ENHRY and CDR2 SYGVKD. Trimming removed 7 bases from V and 2 bases from J; junction bases left unmatched: 15. The CDR3 covers 17 residues.

This chain connects TRBV6-2 or TRBV6-3 to TRBJ2-2; a possible D gene is TRBD1 (6 bases). This CDR3 has 15 amino acids. The V gene lost 5 bases and the J gene lost 4 bases, with 14 bases spanning the gap. Germline lookup yields CDR1 MNHEY and CDR2 SVGEGT. The CDR3 coding sequence is TGTGCCAGCAGTGGTCCGGGACACCTCACCGGGGAGCTGTTTTTT. It is translated as CASSGPGHLTGELFF.

This clone was seen just once. J is TRBJ1-1 and V is TRBV5-1; D uncertain. Per germline, CDR1 SGHRS and CDR2 YFSETQ. The CDR3 sequence is 13 residues long. Trimming removed 3 bases from V and 3 bases from J, with 9 bases in between. CDR3 residues: CASSSEKDTEAFF. The DNA for the CDR3 is TGCGCCAGCAGCTCGGAGAAGGACACTGAAGCTTTCTTT.

The chain is built from TRBV5-4 and TRBJ2-7; 7 bases fit TRBD2. V shed 0 bases and J 3 bases; nucleotides not matched to a gene: 3. The CDR3 is made up of 14 amino acids. Germline V gives CDR1 SGHNT, CDR2 YYREEE (reference sequence). The CDR3 region is CASSLEAGVYEQYF. CDR3 nucleotide sequence: TGTGCCAGCAGCTTGGAGGCGGGAGTCTACGAGCAGTACTTC.

J is TRBJ2-3 and V is TRBV3-1 (or the pseudogene TRBV3-2); maybe TRBD1 (6 bases). V lost 0 bases, J lost 7 bases, and 14 bases lay in between. Germline CDR1 LGHDT, CDR2 YNNKEL (reference sequence). CDR3 length: 15 amino acids. The CDR3 loop reads CASSQDMVGGNTQYF. The CDR3, as DNA: TGTGCCAGCAGCCAAGATATGGTAGGGGGAAATACGCAGTATTTT.

The genes are TRBV5-1 and TRBJ1-1; D is perhaps TRBD1 (6 bases). V lost 5 bases, J lost 1 base, and 18 bases lay in between. Per the germline V gene, CDR1 is SGHRS and CDR2 is YFSETQ. The CDR3 is 16 amino acids. CDR3: CASSVGLGTTNTEAFF. DNA of the CDR3: TGCGCCAGCAGTGTTGGCCTCGGGACAACGAACACTGAAGCTTTCTTT.

The chain combines TRBV27 with TRBJ2-1, with a weak D call TRBD2 (6 bases). This CDR3 contains 15 residues. CDR1 is MNHEY, CDR2 SMNVEV, per germline (reference sequence). The ends were cut back, 5 bases at V and 4 bases at J, with 15 bases in the middle. The CDR3 sequence: CASSPRQGLYNEQFF. The DNA of the CDR3 is TGTGCCAGCAGTCCTCGCCAAGGACTATACAATGAGCAGTTCTTC.

The chain links TRBV5-1 to TRBJ2-1; no clear D gene. The germline V gene has CDR1 SGHRS and CDR2 YFSETQ. CDR3 length equals 17 residues. V lost 0 bases and J 0 bases, leaving 13 bases between the germline ends. Written as DNA, the CDR3 is TGCGCCAGCAGCTTGGTCCCACGCACGAGCTCCTACAATGAGCAGTTCTTC. Protein sequence: CASSLVPRTSSYNEQFF.

This chain joins TRBV9 and TRBJ1-1; TRBD1 agrees at 7 bases. V shed 3 bases, J shed 1 base, and the junction held 3 bases outside the gene matches. The germline gives CDR1 SGDLS, CDR2 YYNGEE. The CDR3 totals 14 residues. The CDR3 DNA is TGTGCCAGCAGCGAGGGACAGTCGAACACTGAAGCTTTCTTT. Amino acid sequence: CASSEGQSNTEAFF.

The sample holds one count of this clone. The chain couples TRBV24-1 to TRBJ1-2, with D perhaps matching TRBD1 (5 bases). V was pared by 9 bases and J by 4 bases, with 14 bases between. The CDR3 is 13 residues long. From germline, CDR1 is KGHDR and CDR2 SFDVKD. This CDR3 is CATHPGGGYGYTF. The CDR3 DNA follows: TGTGCCACCCACCCGGGGGGTGGCTATGGCTACACCTTC.

V and J are TRBV5-1 and TRBJ1-3; D may be TRBD1 (5 bases). CDR1 and CDR2 from the germline V gene are SGHRS and YFSETQ. The CDR3 runs 16 residues. With 1 base removed from V and 5 bases from J, the gap between germline ends came to 16 bases. CDR3 nucleotide sequence: TGCGCCAGCAGCTTGTCCCCCGGGGGAGAGAGAAACACCATATATTTT. Protein: CASSLSPGGERNTIYF.

This clone was detected once. The chain links TRBV27 to TRBJ2-7; D is unresolved. Trimming stripped 5 bases from V and 5 bases from J, with 13 bases between. CDR1 is MNHEY, CDR2 SMNVEV, per germline (reference sequence). CDR3 length: 13 amino acids. Written as DNA, the CDR3 is TGTGCCAGCAGTCGAGAGCCCTTGGACGAGCAGTACTTC. This codes for CASSREPLDEQYF.

This sequence joins TRBV19 and TRBJ1-1; no clear D gene. The CDR3 covers 11 residues. Trimming stripped 7 bases from V and 8 bases from J, with 11 bases between. The germline V gene encodes CDR1 LNHDA and CDR2 SQIVND (reference sequence). The CDR3 coding sequence is TGTGCCAGTACCACCCAGTCGGAAGCTTTCTTT. Amino acids: CASTTQSEAFF. Variable domain in full (rest from reference TRBV19 and TRBJ1-1): DGGITQSPKYLFRKEGQNVTLSCEQNLNHDAMYWYRQDPGQGLRLIYYSQIVNDFQKGDIAEGYSVSREKKESFPLTVTSAQKNPTAFYLCASTTQSEAFFGQGTRLTVV.

The rearrangement links TRBV4-3 to TRBJ2-1; 9 nucleotides line up with TRBD2. There are 17 residues in the CDR3. Germline CDR1 reads LGHNA; CDR2 reads YSLEER. The V and J ends lost 2 bases and 5 bases, in that order; junction bases with no gene match: 10. The CDR3 nucleotides read TGCGCCAGCAGCCAATCCAGCGGGGGGAGAGTAAACAATGAGCAGTTCTTC. This encodes CASSQSSGGRVNNEQFF.

This clone was observed a few times. The chain recombines TRBV7-9 with TRBJ2-1, with 9 bases lining up with TRBD2. The length of the CDR3 is 14 residues. Germline CDR1 is SEHNR and CDR2 is FQNEAQ (reference sequence). Germline trimming cut 3 bases from V and 6 bases from J; bases unmatched to any gene: 3. In DNA, the CDR3 is TGTGCCAGCAGCTTTAGCGGGAGTGGCAATGAGCAGTTCTTC. Translated: CASSFSGSGNEQFF.

The rearrangement uses TRBV7-3 and TRBJ2-3; a possible D gene is TRBD1 (8 bases). The CDR3 sequence is 16 residues long. CDR1 and CDR2 from the germline V gene are SGHTA and FQGTGA. The ends were cut back, 5 bases at V and 3 bases at J, with 18 bases in the middle. The CDR3 sequence: CASSPGDRTRTDTQYF. In DNA form, the CDR3 reads TGTGCCAGCAGCCCCGGGGACAGGACTAGGACAGATACGCAGTATTTT.

The chain has TRBV6-2 or TRBV6-3 and TRBJ2-1; 7 bases map to TRBD2. The germline CDR1 and CDR2 sequences are MNHEY and SVGEGT. This CDR3 is 15 amino acids long. The junction had 7 bases not matched to a gene; V was cut back by 2 bases and J by 6 bases. CDR3 nucleotide sequence: TGTGCCAGCAGTTACGTTCTAGCGGCAAGCAATGAGCAGTTCTTC. It encodes CASSYVLAASNEQFF.

V usage is TRBV7-3 and J usage is TRBJ2-7; D possibly corresponds to TRBD1 (5 bases). Per the germline V gene, CDR1 is SGHTA and CDR2 is FQGTGA. The V end lost 2 bases, the J end lost 3 bases, and 26 bases lay between the germline ends. The CDR3 runs to 19 residues. CDR3 in amino acids: CASSLFKIRGGSASYEQYF. As DNA, the CDR3 is TGTGCCAGCAGCTTATTTAAGATAAGGGGTGGCTCTGCGAGCTACGAGCAGTACTTC.